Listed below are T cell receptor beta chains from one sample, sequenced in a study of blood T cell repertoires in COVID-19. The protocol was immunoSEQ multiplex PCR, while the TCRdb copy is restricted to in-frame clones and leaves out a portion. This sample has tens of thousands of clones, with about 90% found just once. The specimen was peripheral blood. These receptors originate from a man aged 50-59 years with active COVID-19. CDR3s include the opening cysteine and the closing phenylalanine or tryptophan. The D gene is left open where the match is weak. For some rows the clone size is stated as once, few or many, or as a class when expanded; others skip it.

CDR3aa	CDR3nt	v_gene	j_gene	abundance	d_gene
CASSPRYTEAFF	TGTGCCAGCAGCCCCCGGTACACTGAAGCTTTCTTT	TRBV13	TRBJ1-1	NA	NA
CATSDSGMSYGYTF	TGTGCCACCAGTGACTCAGGGATGAGCTATGGCTACACCTTC	TRBV24-1	TRBJ1-2	NA	NA
CAWSSGVAGQPQHF	TGTGCCTGGAGTTCGGGGGTTGCTGGTCAGCCCCAGCATTTT	TRBV30	TRBJ1-5	NA	NA
CASSRSGLAGEPNEQFF	TGCGCCAGCAGCCGCTCGGGACTAGCGGGGGAACCCAATGAGCAGTTCTTC	TRBV4-1	TRBJ2-1	few	TRBD2
CASSLAEGSYNEQFF	TGTGCCAGCAGTCTAGCGGAGGGGTCCTACAATGAGCAGTTCTTC	TRBV2	TRBJ2-1	NA	TRBD2
CASSPSPREKLFF	TGTGCCAGCAGTCCCTCCCCGAGAGAAAAACTGTTTTTT	TRBV12-3/TRBV12-4	TRBJ1-4	NA	NA
CASRVQVYEQYF	TGTGCCAGCAGAGTACAGGTCTACGAGCAGTACTTC	TRBV6-5	TRBJ2-7	once	NA
CATEIDRAAYEQYF	TGCGCCACCGAAATCGACAGGGCGGCATACGAGCAGTACTTC	TRBV23-1	TRBJ2-7	NA	TRBD1
CASSSGGGTDEAFF	TGCGCCAGCAGCTCCGGCGGAGGGACGGATGAAGCTTTCTTT	TRBV5-1	TRBJ1-1	NA	NA
CASSPGPGGTEAFF	TGTGCCAGCAGCCCGGGACCTGGAGGGACTGAAGCTTTCTTT	TRBV5-4	TRBJ1-1	NA	NA
CASSRLDGTQYF	TGTGCCAGCAGCCGTCTCGACGGGACGCAGTATTTT	TRBV7-3	TRBJ2-3	NA	NA
CASSPSGQPQHF	TGTGCCAGTAGTCCCTCGGGGCAGCCCCAGCATTTT	TRBV19	TRBJ1-5	NA	NA
CASSSRSTGGYRETQYF	TGTGCCAGCAGCTCCCGATCGACAGGGGGCTACCGAGAGACCCAGTACTTC	TRBV5-6	TRBJ2-5	NA	TRBD1
CASSSSARGEKLFF	TGTGCCAGCAGCTCCTCGGCCCGAGGGGAAAAACTGTTTTTT	TRBV11-1	TRBJ1-4	NA	NA
CASGLTGDYNEQFF	TGTGCCAGCGGCCTCACAGGGGATTACAATGAGCAGTTCTTC	TRBV6-6	TRBJ2-1	once	TRBD1
CASSSGTENYGYTF	TGTGCCAGCAGCTCCGGGACTGAGAACTATGGCTACACCTTC	TRBV5-4	TRBJ1-2	NA	NA
CASSLNRGQGAHWDEQFF	TGTGCCAGCAGCCTCAATAGGGGACAGGGGGCTCATTGGGATGAGCAGTTCTTC	TRBV11-2	TRBJ2-1	NA	TRBD1
CASSLSQGNEKLFF	TGTGCCAGCAGCCTATCACAGGGTAATGAAAAACTGTTTTTT	TRBV7-8	TRBJ1-4	NA	NA
CASSPGTGSGELFF	TGTGCCAGCAGCCCAGGGACAGGGTCCGGGGAGCTGTTTTTT	TRBV11-3	TRBJ2-2	once	TRBD1
CASSPPVSGRDTEAFF	TGTGCCAGCTCACCGCCCGTCTCTGGGCGGGACACTGAAGCTTTCTTT	TRBV18	TRBJ1-1	NA	NA
CASSPGGHTGELFF	TGTGCCAGCAGCCCCGGGGGGCACACCGGGGAGCTGTTTTTT	TRBV7-3	TRBJ2-2	NA	NA
CASSLPGQETQYF	TGCGCCAGCAGCCTGCCGGGCCAAGAGACCCAGTACTTC	TRBV5-1	TRBJ2-5	NA	NA